These 6 T cell receptor beta chains came from one sample sequenced in a study of human T cells and chemical hapten exposure. Individual cDNA molecules each carried unique molecular identifiers attached by the library. MiXCR, run by TCRdb on the reads, gives a single entry per CDR3 protein. This table holds around 120,000 distinct CDR3 sequences, about 8.9% found once. Unfractionated whole blood yielded the extracted total RNA. The sample taken for sequencing was whole blood. These TCRs come from a human donor in good health. Some clones in this sample may be carry-over from other donors' samples.

This clonotype was seen repeatedly, ten times or more. V gene TRBV29-1 combines with J gene TRBJ2-1; D unclear. This CDR3 has 12 residues. Trimming took 5 bases from V and 5 from J, leaving 10 bases between them. Germline loops: CDR1 SQVTM, CDR2 ANQGSEA. The CDR3 is CSVLGLNNEQFF. As DNA, the CDR3 is TGCAGCGTTTTGGGTCTTAACAATGAGCAGTTCTTC.

The chain recombines TRBV2 with TRBJ1-2, with D possibly matching TRBD1 (6 bases). The V and J ends lost 3 bases and 4 bases respectively, with 15 bases between them. The germline CDR1 and CDR2 sequences are SNHLY and FYNNEI. The CDR3 covers 15 residues. The CDR3 reads CASSEIRGSPYGYTF. In nucleotides, the CDR3 is TGTGCCAGCAGTGAGATAAGGGGGTCCCCCTATGGCTACACCTTC.

The chain uses TRBV12-3 or TRBV12-4 and TRBJ1-1; unclear D gene. This CDR3 comprises 12 residues. V was clipped by 6 bases and J by 1 base, with 6 bases between them. In nucleotides, the CDR3 is TGTGCCAGCAGAGACAAGAACACTGAAGCTTTCTTT. This translates into CASRDKNTEAFF.

This clonotype has just a few counts. The chain joins TRBV28 to TRBJ2-3; TRBD2 might be the D (6 bases). The CDR3 length is 19 residues. Germline CDR1 and CDR2: MDHEN and SYDVKM. Trimming removed 4 bases from V and 0 bases from J, with 23 bases in between. CDR3: CASSSLTSGRRESTDTQYF. DNA for the CDR3: TGTGCCAGCAGTTCGCTTACCTCCGGGCGGAGGGAGAGCACAGATACGCAGTATTTT.

The sample holds a few counts of this clonotype. As DNA, the CDR3 is TGTGCCAGCAGCGGCCGGGACGGTAACAATGAGCAGTTCTTC. Protein sequence: CASSGRDGNNEQFF. The J gene is TRBJ2-1, the V gene TRBV11-2; perhaps D is TRBD1 or TRBD2 (5 bases each). Germline CDR1 reads SGHAT; CDR2 reads FQNNGV. The germline V and J ends were trimmed by 5 bases and 5 bases, with 13 bases remaining between them. The CDR3 sequence is 14 residues long.

This clonotype was observed a handful of times. The V gene is TRBV19, the J gene TRBJ1-6, with 9 bases that match TRBD1. In germline, CDR1 is LNHDA, CDR2 SQIVND (reference sequence). This CDR3 comprises 15 residues. The junction had 8 bases not matched to a gene; V was cut back by 1 base and J by 13 bases. CDR3 coding DNA: TGTGCCAGTAGTATAGTCGGACAGGGGCGTCGCCCCCTCCACTTT. Translating gives CASSIVGQGRRPLHF.